Shown below are 31 T cell receptor beta chains from a single sample sequenced in a study of blood T cell repertoires in COVID-19. Sequencing was performed with immunoSEQ multiplex PCR; in TCRdb, only in-frame clones are kept and a portion is missing. The sample includes about 120,000 clones, about 87% of them seen just once. The material sequenced was peripheral blood. These receptors came from a woman in her 70s with acute or convalescent COVID-19.

The CDR3 DNA reads as TGTGCCAGCAGTTCCCTCAGAAACACTGAAGCTTTCTTT. Its protein product is CASSSLRNTEAFF. The chain employs TRBV6-5 and TRBJ1-1; no clear D gene. Germline CDR1 MNHEY, CDR2 SVGAGI. V lost 4 bases and J lost 2, with 8 bases in between. The length of the CDR3 is 13 residues.

The chain uses TRBV4-2 and TRBJ1-4; no clear D. With 1 base removed from V and 8 bases from J, the gap between germline ends came to 17 bases. Germline CDR1 reads LGHNA; CDR2 reads YNFKEQ. The CDR3 sequence is 16 residues long. CDR3 region: CASSQVSAVAEEKLFF. CDR3 nucleotide sequence: TGTGCCAGCAGCCAAGTTTCCGCCGTCGCAGAAGAAAAACTGTTTTTT.

J is TRBJ2-5 and V is TRBV4-2, with 8 bases matching TRBD2. Trimming cost V 1 base and J 5 bases; bases outside gene matches: 6. The CDR3 length is 15 residues. CDR1 is LGHNA, CDR2 YNFKEQ, per germline. The chain's CDR3 is CASSQGQRGRETQYF. The CDR3 region has the DNA TGTGCCAGCAGCCAAGGACAGCGGGGGAGGGAGACCCAGTACTTC.

The chain uses TRBV29-1 and TRBJ2-1; no clear D. V was shortened by 1 base and J by 6 bases, with 7 bases between the two germline ends. Germline V CDR1 and CDR2: SQVTM, ANQGSEA. The CDR3 is 12 residues long. CDR3 bases: TGCAGCGTTGAAGGGGCGCGCAATGAGCAGTTCTTC. It translates to CSVEGARNEQFF.

The genes are TRBV3-1 (or the pseudogene TRBV3-2) and TRBJ1-2; no reliable D call. The V end lost 3 bases, the J end lost 2 bases, and 7 bases lay between the germline ends. Germline CDR1 reads LGHDT; CDR2 reads YNNKEL (reference sequence). This CDR3 has 13 amino acids. CDR3 in amino acids: CASSHRRNYGYTF. As DNA, the CDR3 is TGTGCCAGCAGCCATCGCAGGAACTATGGCTACACCTTC.

This clone was observed a single time. The rearrangement links TRBV5-1 to TRBJ2-3; 14 bases align to TRBD2. The CDR3 is made up of 16 amino acids. The germline V gene encodes CDR1 SGHRS and CDR2 YFSETQ. The junction had 6 bases not matched to a gene; V was cut back by 4 bases and J by 5 bases. In DNA, the CDR3 is TGCGCCAGCAGCATTGGACTAGCGGGGGGTGAAGATACGCAGTATTTT. Translated: CASSIGLAGGEDTQYF.

This clone has more than one count but fewer than ten. The chain joins TRBV18 to TRBJ2-4, with D perhaps matching TRBD1 (5 bases). The CDR3 consists of 15 residues. Per the germline V gene, CDR1 is KGHSH and CDR2 is LQKENI. V lost 2 bases, J lost 4 bases, and 12 bases lay in between. The CDR3 sequence: CASSPFMDTKNIQYF. The CDR3 DNA reads TGTGCCAGCTCACCATTTATGGACACGAAAAACATTCAGTACTTC.

This chain links TRBV19 with TRBJ2-5, with 11 bases lining up with TRBD2. V gave up 3 bases and J gave up 5 bases; unmatched junction bases: 8. The CDR3 covers 16 residues. Germline CDR1 LNHDA, CDR2 SQIVND (reference sequence). The CDR3 here is CASSMASSGGFETQYF. DNA of the CDR3: TGTGCCAGTAGTATGGCGTCTAGCGGGGGGTTTGAGACCCAGTACTTC.

V is TRBV24-1 and J is TRBJ2-3; 10 bases are shared with TRBD2. After removal of 3 bases from V and 8 bases from J, the junction contained 10 bases not matched to a gene. CDR1 KGHDR and CDR2 SFDVKD come from the germline V gene. This CDR3 has 16 residues. The CDR3 bases are TGTGCCACCAGTGATCGGACTAGCGGCCCAGTAGGTACGCAGTATTTT. Residues: CATSDRTSGPVGTQYF.

In DNA form, the CDR3 reads TGTGCCAGCAGCTTTTTGGAGGGCAATGAGCAGTTCTTC. Translation: CASSFLEGNEQFF. The chain carries TRBV7-3 and TRBJ2-1; D might be TRBD2 (6 bases). The V gene's germline CDR1 is SGHTA and CDR2 FQGTGA. Deletions cut 3 bases from V and 6 bases from J, with 9 bases between. The CDR3 contains 13 residues.

This clone was detected only a few times. The chain employs TRBV4-2 and TRBJ2-2; 16 nucleotides agree with TRBD2. J lost 3 bases, V lost 4 bases, and 5 bases had no gene match. Germline loops: CDR1 LGHNA, CDR2 YNFKEQ. This CDR3 has 18 residues. CDR3 amino acids: CASSRAGTSGGDTGELFF. CDR3 sequence (DNA): TGTGCCAGCAGCCGCGCCGGGACTAGCGGGGGGGACACCGGGGAGCTGTTTTTT.

This chain uses TRBV9 with TRBJ2-7, with TRBD1 matching over 11 bases. The CDR3 spans 17 residues. CDR1 is SGDLS, CDR2 YYNGEE, per germline. V shed 0 bases, J shed 0 bases, and the junction held 5 bases outside the gene matches. The CDR3 loop is CASSVEGQGAGSYEQYF. CDR3 bases: TGTGCCAGCAGCGTAGAAGGACAGGGGGCGGGCTCCTACGAGCAGTACTTC.

This sequence joins TRBV10-1 and TRBJ1-4; TRBD1 might be the D (6 bases). Trimming removed 8 bases from V and 15 bases from J, with 13 bases in between. Germline V gives CDR1 WNHNN, CDR2 SYGVQD (reference sequence). The CDR3 extends over 10 amino acids. CDR3 region: CASAQRTVFF. CDR3 nucleotides: TGCGCCAGCGCACAACGGACAGTGTTTTTT.

The chain couples TRBV2 to TRBJ1-5; D unresolved. Between the trimmed V and J ends, which lost 6 bases and 7 bases, there was a span of 13 bases. The CDR3 consists of 13 residues. Germline CDR1 SNHLY, CDR2 FYNNEI. The CDR3 here is CASRGGMGQPQHF. Here the CDR3 DNA reads TGTGCCAGCAGGGGAGGGATGGGGCAGCCCCAGCATTTT.

V and J are TRBV19 and TRBJ1-2; D uncertain. V lost 2 bases to trimming and J lost 5 bases, with 6 bases between them. The CDR3 runs 12 residues. CDR1 is LNHDA and CDR2 is SQIVND in the germline V gene (reference sequence). CDR3 DNA sequence: TGTGCCAGTAGTATATCGGGATATGGCTACACCTTC. This gives the protein CASSISGYGYTF.

The chain joins TRBV12-3 or TRBV12-4 to TRBJ1-2; D uncertain. The CDR3 covers 13 residues. Trimming left V 5 bases short and J 4 bases short, with 11 bases between. The CDR3 nucleotides read TGTGCCAGCAGTACAAACCCGCCCTATGGCTACACCTTC. Protein sequence: CASSTNPPYGYTF.

The V call is TRBV19, the J call TRBJ2-3, with 8 bases identical to TRBD1. The CDR3 is 17 amino acids. V was pared by 4 bases and J by 5 bases, with 14 bases of the junction left unmatched. The V gene's germline CDR1 is LNHDA and CDR2 SQIVND (reference sequence). The CDR3 DNA reads as TGTGCCAGTAGTACCCGCCGGGCGACAGGGGATATAGATACGCAGTATTTT. Translating it yields CASSTRRATGDIDTQYF.

The chain recombines TRBV10-3 with TRBJ1-2; 10 bases map to TRBD1. The CDR3 loop spans 15 amino acids. Looked up from germline, CDR1 is ENHRY and CDR2 is SYGVKD. The ends lost 3 bases at V and 7 bases at J; junction bases unmatched: 8. This chain's CDR3 is CAISDQETGGRGYTF. The CDR3 DNA sequence: TGTGCCATCAGTGATCAGGAGACAGGGGGCCGTGGCTACACCTTC.

The V gene is TRBV11-2, the J gene TRBJ2-2, with a possible D match to TRBD2 (6 bases). V lost 3 bases, J lost 4 bases, and 12 bases lay in between. The CDR3 covers 15 residues. The V gene's germline CDR1 is SGHAT and CDR2 FQNNGV. CDR3 DNA sequence: TGTGCCAGCAGCTTCCCGGGCGGGGCCACCGGGGAGCTGTTTTTT. Translated, it gives CASSFPGGATGELFF.

The CDR3 loop reads CASSQVAREPYKQYF. The DNA for the CDR3 is TGCGCCAGCAGCCAAGTAGCCAGGGAACCTTACAAGCAGTACTTC. The rearrangement joins TRBV4-1 to TRBJ2-7; the D gene is possibly TRBD1 (5 bases). The germline V gene encodes CDR1 MGHRA and CDR2 YSYEKL. The V and J ends lost 1 base and 8 bases respectively, with 18 bases between them. This CDR3 comprises 15 residues.

This clone was recorded once. This sequence joins TRBV30 and TRBJ1-2; 11 positions match TRBD1. V was pared by 5 bases and J by 8 bases, with 4 bases of the junction left unmatched. The CDR3 has 12 residues. Germline-derived CDR1 and CDR2 are GTSNPN and SVGIG (reference sequence). The DNA for the CDR3 is TGTGCCTGGGGACAGGGGGCAAGAGGCTACACCTTC. This sequence encodes CAWGQGARGYTF.

The CDR3 reads CASSPGNSGQGYEKLFF. CDR3 DNA: TGTGCCAGCAGCCCAGGGAATTCGGGACAGGGGTACGAAAAACTGTTTTTT. The J gene is TRBJ1-4, the V gene TRBV11-2, with 10 positions matching TRBD1. The CDR3 consists of 17 residues. CDR1 and CDR2 (germline): SGHAT, FQNNGV. V shed 5 bases and J 8 bases; nucleotides not matched to a gene: 14.

This sequence joins TRBV2 and TRBJ1-2; D not certain. Per the germline V gene, CDR1 is SNHLY and CDR2 is FYNNEI. The CDR3 length is 12 residues. Deletions cut 8 bases from V and 2 bases from J, with 9 bases between. In nucleotides, the CDR3 is TGTGCCAGCGGGTCGACAAACTATGGCTACACCTTC. Translating gives CASGSTNYGYTF.

This sequence joins TRBV7-3 and TRBJ2-2; maybe TRBD1 (5 bases). The CDR3 runs to 14 residues. The V end was cut by 5 bases, the J end by 5 bases, with 12 bases between. Germline lookup yields CDR1 SGHTA and CDR2 FQGTGA. The CDR3 spells CASSLGQDTGELFF. CDR3 coding DNA: TGTGCCAGCAGCCTGGGGCAGGATACCGGGGAGCTGTTTTTT.

This chain joins TRBV9 and TRBJ1-4, with 10 bases identical to TRBD1. Germline CDR1 SGDLS, CDR2 YYNGEE. This CDR3 is 17 amino acids long. The V gene end was trimmed by 0 bases and the J gene end by 3 bases; junction bases not matched to a gene: 5. The CDR3 sequence: CASSVGQGAGSNEKLFF. CDR3 nucleotide sequence: TGTGCCAGCAGCGTAGGACAGGGGGCAGGGTCTAATGAAAAACTGTTTTTT.

The chain is built from TRBV9 and TRBJ1-2; D ambiguous. This CDR3 has 16 residues. Germline V lookup: CDR1 SGDLS, CDR2 YYNGEE. V was pared by 4 bases and J by 8 bases, with 24 bases between. CDR3 amino acids: CASSPWTYRGLGGYTF. The DNA for the CDR3 is TGTGCCAGCAGCCCCTGGACGTACAGAGGACTGGGGGGCTACACCTTC.

V is TRBV5-1 and J is TRBJ2-1; 8 bases line up with TRBD2. This CDR3 has 17 amino acids. Germline trimming cut 0 bases from V and 6 bases from J; bases unmatched to any gene: 11. CDR1 and CDR2 from the germline V gene are SGHRS and YFSETQ. The CDR3 region is CASSLAPGRGALNEQFF. Written as DNA, the CDR3 is TGCGCCAGCAGCTTGGCCCCCGGGCGGGGGGCCCTCAATGAGCAGTTCTTC. The full variable domain, completed using reference TRBV5-1 and TRBJ2-1, is KAGVTQTPRYLIKTRGQQVTLSCSPISGHRSVSWYQQTPGQGLQFLFEYFSETQRNKGNFPGRFSGRQFSNSRSEMNVSTLELGDSALYLCASSLAPGRGALNEQFFGPGTRLTVL.

The chain couples TRBV27 to TRBJ2-3, with TRBD2 matching 8 bases. The length of the CDR3 is 18 residues. After removal of 8 bases from V and 8 bases from J, the junction contained 24 bases not matched to a gene. Germline CDR1 is MNHEY and CDR2 is SMNVEV (reference sequence). The CDR3 loop reads CASGSRGERGIWRSTQYF. The CDR3 DNA sequence: TGTGCCAGCGGATCTCGTGGTGAGCGGGGGATATGGCGGTCTACGCAGTATTTT.

The gene calls are TRBV7-9 and TRBJ2-7; 8 positions match TRBD2. Losses at the gene ends were 4 bases for V and 5 bases for J; bases not matched to a gene: 10. The CDR3 loop spans 15 amino acids. The germline V gene has CDR1 SEHNR and CDR2 FQNEAQ (reference sequence). This chain's CDR3 is CASSSRALAAHEQYF. The CDR3 DNA follows: TGTGCCAGCAGCTCTCGGGCACTAGCGGCCCACGAGCAGTACTTC. Supplemented by reference TRBV7-9 and TRBJ2-7, the full variable domain reads DTGVSQNPRHKITKRGQNVTFRCDPISEHNRLYWYRQTLGQGPEFLTYFQNEAQLEKSRLLSDRFSAERPKGSFSTLEIQRTEQGDSAMYLCASSSRALAAHEQYFGPGTRLTVT.

This rearrangement joins TRBV12-3 or TRBV12-4 to TRBJ2-7, with a possible D match to TRBD1 (7 bases). This CDR3 comprises 12 residues. V lost 6 bases and J 4 bases, leaving 10 bases between the germline ends. CDR3 sequence: CASSQGGYEQYF. As DNA, the CDR3 is TGTGCCAGCAGCCAGGGGGGTTACGAGCAGTACTTC.

This sequence joins TRBV10-3 and TRBJ1-2, with D possibly matching TRBD1 (5 bases). V was trimmed by 4 bases and J by 7 bases, leaving 19 bases between them. The CDR3 totals 15 residues. The germline gives CDR1 ENHRY, CDR2 SYGVKD. CDR3 bases: TGTGCCATCAGTGGCGACGGCCAGGGTGTTGCTGGCTACACCTTC. This encodes CAISGDGQGVAGYTF.